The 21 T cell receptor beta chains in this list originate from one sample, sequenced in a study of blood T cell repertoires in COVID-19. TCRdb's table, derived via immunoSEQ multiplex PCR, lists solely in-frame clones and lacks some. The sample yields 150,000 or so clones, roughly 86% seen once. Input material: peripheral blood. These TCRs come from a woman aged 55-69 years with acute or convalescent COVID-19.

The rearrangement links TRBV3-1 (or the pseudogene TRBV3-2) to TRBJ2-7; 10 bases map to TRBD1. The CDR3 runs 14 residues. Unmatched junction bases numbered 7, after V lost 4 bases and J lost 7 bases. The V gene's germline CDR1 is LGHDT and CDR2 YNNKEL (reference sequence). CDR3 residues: CASSRSTGGNEQYF. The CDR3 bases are TGTGCCAGCAGCCGATCGACAGGGGGCAATGAGCAGTACTTC.

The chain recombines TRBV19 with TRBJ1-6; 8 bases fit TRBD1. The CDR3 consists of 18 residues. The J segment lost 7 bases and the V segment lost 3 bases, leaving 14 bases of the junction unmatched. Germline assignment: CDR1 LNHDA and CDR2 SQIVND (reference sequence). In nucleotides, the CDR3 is TGTGCCAGTAGTATCTCCCGGGACAGGAGTACTCGCAATTCACCCCTCCACTTT. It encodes CASSISRDRSTRNSPLHF.

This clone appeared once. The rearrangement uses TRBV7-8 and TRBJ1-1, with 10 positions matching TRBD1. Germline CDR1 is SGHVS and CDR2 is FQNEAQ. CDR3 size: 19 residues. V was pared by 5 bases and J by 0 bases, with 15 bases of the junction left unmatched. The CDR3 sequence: CASSLHRGGTGAMNTEAFF. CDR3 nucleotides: TGTGCCAGCAGCCTTCATAGGGGGGGGACAGGGGCTATGAACACTGAAGCTTTCTTT.

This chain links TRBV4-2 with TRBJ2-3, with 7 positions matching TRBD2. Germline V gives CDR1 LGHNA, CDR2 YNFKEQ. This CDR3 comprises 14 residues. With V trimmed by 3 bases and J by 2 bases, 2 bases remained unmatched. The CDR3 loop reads CASSQSGTTDTQYF. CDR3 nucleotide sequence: TGTGCCAGCAGCCAGAGCGGGACCACAGATACGCAGTATTTT.

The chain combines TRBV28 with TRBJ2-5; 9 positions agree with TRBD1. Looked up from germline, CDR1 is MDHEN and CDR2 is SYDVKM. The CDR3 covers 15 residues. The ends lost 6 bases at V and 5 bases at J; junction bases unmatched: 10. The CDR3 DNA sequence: TGTGCCAGCAGCGTCGCCGGGACAGGGTCCGAGACCCAGTACTTC. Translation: CASSVAGTGSETQYF.

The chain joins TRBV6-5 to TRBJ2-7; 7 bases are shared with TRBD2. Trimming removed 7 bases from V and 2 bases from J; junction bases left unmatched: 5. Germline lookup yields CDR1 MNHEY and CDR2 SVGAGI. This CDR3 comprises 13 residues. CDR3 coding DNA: TGTGCCAGCACCGGACTAGTAACCTACGAGCAGTACTTC. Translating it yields CASTGLVTYEQYF.

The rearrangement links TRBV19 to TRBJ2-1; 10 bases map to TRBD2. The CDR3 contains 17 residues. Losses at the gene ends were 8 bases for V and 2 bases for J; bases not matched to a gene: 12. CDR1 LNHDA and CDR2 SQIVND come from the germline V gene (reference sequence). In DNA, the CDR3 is TGTGCCAGTTCCCGGGCTAGCGGGGGTGCCGCCTACAATGAGCAGTTCTTC. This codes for CASSRASGGAAYNEQFF.

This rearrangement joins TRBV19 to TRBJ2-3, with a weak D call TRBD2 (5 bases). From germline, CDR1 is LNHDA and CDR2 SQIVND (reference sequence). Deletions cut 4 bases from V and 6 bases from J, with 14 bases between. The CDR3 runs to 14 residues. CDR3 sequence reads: CASSKRVQFDTQYF. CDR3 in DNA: TGTGCCAGTAGTAAGAGGGTTCAGTTCGATACGCAGTATTTT.

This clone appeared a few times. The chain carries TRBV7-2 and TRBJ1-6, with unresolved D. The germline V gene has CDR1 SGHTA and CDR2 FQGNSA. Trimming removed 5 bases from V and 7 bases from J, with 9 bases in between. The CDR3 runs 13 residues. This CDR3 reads CASSPDFNSPLHF. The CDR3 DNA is TGTGCCAGCAGCCCGGACTTCAATTCACCCCTCCACTTT.

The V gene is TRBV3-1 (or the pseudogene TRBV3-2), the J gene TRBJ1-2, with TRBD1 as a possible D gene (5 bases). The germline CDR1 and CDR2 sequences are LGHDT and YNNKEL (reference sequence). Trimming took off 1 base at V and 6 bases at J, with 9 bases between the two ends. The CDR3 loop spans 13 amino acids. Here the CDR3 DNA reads TGTGCCAGCAGCCAAGCAGGGTATAATGGCTACACCTTC. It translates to CASSQAGYNGYTF.

CDR3 sequence: CASSNVQGATDTQYF. CDR3 DNA sequence: TGTGCCAGTAGTAACGTACAGGGAGCAACAGATACGCAGTATTTT. The V and J genes are TRBV19 and TRBJ2-3; possibly TRBD1 for D (6 bases). The CDR3 contains 15 residues. V lost 4 bases, J lost 3 bases, and 14 bases lay in between. Germline assignment: CDR1 LNHDA and CDR2 SQIVND (reference sequence).

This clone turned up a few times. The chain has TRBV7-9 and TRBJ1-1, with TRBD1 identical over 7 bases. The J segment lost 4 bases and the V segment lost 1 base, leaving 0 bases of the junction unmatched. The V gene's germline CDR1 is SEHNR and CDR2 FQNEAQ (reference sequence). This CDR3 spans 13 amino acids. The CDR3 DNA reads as TGTGCCAGCAGCTTAGGACAGGGCACTGAAGCTTTCTTT. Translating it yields CASSLGQGTEAFF.

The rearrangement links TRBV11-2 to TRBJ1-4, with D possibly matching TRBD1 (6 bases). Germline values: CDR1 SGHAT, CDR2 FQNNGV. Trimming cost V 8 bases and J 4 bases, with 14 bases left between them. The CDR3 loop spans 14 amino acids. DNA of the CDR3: TGTGCCAGCGGCATTGGGGGCGGTAATGAAAAACTGTTTTTT. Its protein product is CASGIGGGNEKLFF.

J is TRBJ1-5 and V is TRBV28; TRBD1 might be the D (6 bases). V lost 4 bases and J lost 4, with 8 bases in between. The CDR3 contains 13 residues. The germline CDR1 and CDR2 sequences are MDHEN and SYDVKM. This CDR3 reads CASSYGQNQPQHF. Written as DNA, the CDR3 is TGTGCCAGCAGTTACGGACAGAATCAGCCCCAGCATTTT.

Here the CDR3 reads CASSQRTGGETQYF. CDR3 DNA sequence: TGTGCCAGCAGCCAGAGAACGGGGGGGGAGACCCAGTACTTC. The chain couples TRBV3-1 (or the pseudogene TRBV3-2) to TRBJ2-5, with 8 bases aligning to TRBD2. The CDR3 spans 14 residues. Per the germline V gene, CDR1 is LGHDT and CDR2 is YNNKEL (reference sequence). V trimming: 3 bases; J trimming: 5 bases; junction bases outside the gene matches: 5.

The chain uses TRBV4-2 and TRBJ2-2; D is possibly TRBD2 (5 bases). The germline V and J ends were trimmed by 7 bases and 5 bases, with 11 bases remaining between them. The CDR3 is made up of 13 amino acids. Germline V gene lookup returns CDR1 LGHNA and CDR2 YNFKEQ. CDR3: CASKSPGTGELFF. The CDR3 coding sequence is TGTGCCAGCAAATCTCCGGGGACCGGGGAGCTGTTTTTT.

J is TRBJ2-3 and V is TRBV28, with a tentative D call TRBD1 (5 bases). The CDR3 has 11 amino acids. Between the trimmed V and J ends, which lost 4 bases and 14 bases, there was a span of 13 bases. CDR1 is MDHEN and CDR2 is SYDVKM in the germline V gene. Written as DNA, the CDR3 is TGTGCCAGCAGTTCTGTGGGGCAGAGGTATTTT. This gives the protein CASSSVGQRYF. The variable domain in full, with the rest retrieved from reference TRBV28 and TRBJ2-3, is DVKVTQSSRYLVKRTGEKVFLECVQDMDHENMFWYRQDPGLGLRLIYFSYDVKMKEKGDIPEGYSVSREKKERFSLILESASTNQTSMYLCASSSVGQRYFGPGTRLTVL.

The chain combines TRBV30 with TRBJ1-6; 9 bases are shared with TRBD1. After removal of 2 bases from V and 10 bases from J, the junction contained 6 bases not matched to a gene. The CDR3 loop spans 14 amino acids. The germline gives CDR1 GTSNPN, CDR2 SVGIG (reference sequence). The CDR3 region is CAWSSDRGISPLHF. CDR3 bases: TGTGCCTGGAGTTCTGACAGGGGGATCTCACCCCTCCACTTT.

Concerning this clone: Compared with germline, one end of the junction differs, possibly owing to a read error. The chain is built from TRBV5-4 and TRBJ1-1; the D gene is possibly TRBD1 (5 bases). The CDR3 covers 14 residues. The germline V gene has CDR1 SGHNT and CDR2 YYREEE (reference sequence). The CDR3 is CASSGPTAPRPRAF. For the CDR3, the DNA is TGTGCCAGCAGCGGCCCGACAGCACCTCGGCCTCGGGCCTTT.

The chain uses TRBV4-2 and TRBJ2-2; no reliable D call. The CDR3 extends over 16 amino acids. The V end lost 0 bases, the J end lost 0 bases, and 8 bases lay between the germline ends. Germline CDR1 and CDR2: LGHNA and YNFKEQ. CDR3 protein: CASSQDLASNTGELFF. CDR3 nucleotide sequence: TGTGCCAGCAGCCAAGATTTGGCATCGAACACCGGGGAGCTGTTTTTT.

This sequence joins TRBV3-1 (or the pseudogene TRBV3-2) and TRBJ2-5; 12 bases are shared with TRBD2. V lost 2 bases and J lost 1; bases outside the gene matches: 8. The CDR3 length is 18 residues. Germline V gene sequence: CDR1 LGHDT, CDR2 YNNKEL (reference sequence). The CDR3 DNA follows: TGTGCCAGCAGCCAATTCGGACTAGCGGGGTCGCGCCAAGAGACCCAGTACTTC. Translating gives CASSQFGLAGSRQETQYF.